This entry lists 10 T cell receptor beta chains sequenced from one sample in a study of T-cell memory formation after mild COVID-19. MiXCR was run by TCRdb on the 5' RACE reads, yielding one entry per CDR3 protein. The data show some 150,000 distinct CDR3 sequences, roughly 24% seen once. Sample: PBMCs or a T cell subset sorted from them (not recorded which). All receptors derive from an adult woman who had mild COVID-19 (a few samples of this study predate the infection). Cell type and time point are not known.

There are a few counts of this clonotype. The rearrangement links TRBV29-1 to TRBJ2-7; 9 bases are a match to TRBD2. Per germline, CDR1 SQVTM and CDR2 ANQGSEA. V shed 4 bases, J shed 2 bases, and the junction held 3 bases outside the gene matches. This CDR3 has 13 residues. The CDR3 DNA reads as TGCAGCGTTGTATTAGCGGGAGCCTACGAGCAGTACTTC. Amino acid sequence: CSVVLAGAYEQYF.

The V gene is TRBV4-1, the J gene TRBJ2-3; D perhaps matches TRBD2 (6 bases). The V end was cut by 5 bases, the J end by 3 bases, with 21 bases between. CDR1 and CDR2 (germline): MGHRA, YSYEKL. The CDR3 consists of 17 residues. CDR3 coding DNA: TGCGCCAGCAGCTATAGGGATACTAGCCGGGATACAGATACGCAGTATTTT. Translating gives CASSYRDTSRDTDTQYF.

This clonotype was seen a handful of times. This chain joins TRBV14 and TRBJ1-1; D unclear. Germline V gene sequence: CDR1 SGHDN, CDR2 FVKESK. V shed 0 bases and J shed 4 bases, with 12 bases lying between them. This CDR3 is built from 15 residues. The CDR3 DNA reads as TGTGCCAGCAGCCAAGATCTCCTCCTCGGCACTGAAGCTTTCTTT. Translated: CASSQDLLLGTEAFF.

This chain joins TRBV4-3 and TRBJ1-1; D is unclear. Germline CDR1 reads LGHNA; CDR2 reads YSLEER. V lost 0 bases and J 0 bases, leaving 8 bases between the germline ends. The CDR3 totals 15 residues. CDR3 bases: TGCGCCAGCAGCCAAGACGACGGAATGAACACTGAAGCTTTCTTT. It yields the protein CASSQDDGMNTEAFF.

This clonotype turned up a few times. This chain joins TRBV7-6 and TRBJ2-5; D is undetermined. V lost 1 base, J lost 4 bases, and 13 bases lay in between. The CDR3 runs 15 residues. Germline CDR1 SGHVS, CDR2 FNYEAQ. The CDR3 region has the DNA TGTGCCAGCAGCTTAGGTGTTCCACCCCTAGAGACCCAGTACTTC. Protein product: CASSLGVPPLETQYF.

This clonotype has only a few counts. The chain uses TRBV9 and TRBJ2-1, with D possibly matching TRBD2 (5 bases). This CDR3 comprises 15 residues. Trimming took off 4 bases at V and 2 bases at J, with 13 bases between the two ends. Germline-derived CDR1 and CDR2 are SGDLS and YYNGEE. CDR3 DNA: TGTGCCAGCAGCATGACGAGCGGCCCCTACAATGAGCAGTTCTTC. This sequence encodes CASSMTSGPYNEQFF.

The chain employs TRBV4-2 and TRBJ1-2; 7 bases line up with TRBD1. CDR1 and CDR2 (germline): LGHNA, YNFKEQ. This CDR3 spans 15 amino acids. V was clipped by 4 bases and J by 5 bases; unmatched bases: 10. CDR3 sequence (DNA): TGTGCCAGCAGCCCTCTCGGACAGGTGTCTTATGGCTACACCTTC. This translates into CASSPLGQVSYGYTF.

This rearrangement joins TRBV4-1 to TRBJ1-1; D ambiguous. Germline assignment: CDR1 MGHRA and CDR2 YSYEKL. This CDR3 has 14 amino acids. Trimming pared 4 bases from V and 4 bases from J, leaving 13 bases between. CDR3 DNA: TGCGCCAGCAGCCTAGGGCCCCGGGGCACTGAAGCTTTCTTT. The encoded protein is CASSLGPRGTEAFF.

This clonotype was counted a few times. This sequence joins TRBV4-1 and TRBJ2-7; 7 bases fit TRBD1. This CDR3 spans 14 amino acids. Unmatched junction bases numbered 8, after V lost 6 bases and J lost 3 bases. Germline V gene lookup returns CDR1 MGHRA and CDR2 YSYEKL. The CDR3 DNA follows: TGCGCCAGCAGACGCAACCGGGACAGCTACGAGCAGTACTTC. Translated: CASRRNRDSYEQYF.

The DNA of the CDR3 is TGCAGCGCGCAGACAGGGTCCTCCTACGAGCAGTACTTC. Its translation is CSAQTGSSYEQYF. The gene calls are TRBV29-1 and TRBJ2-7; TRBD1 matches 7 bases. With 7 bases clipped from V and 0 bases from J, the junction kept 6 bases outside the gene matches. This CDR3 has 13 amino acids. Germline assignment: CDR1 SQVTM and CDR2 ANQGSEA.